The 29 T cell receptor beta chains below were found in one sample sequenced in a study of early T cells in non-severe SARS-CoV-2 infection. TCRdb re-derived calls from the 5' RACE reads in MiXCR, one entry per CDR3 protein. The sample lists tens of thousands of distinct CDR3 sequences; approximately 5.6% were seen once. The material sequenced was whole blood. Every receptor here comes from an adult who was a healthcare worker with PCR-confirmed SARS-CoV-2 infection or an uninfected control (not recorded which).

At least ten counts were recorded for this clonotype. The CDR3 sequence is CASSLGVLSSYEQYF. In nucleotides, the CDR3 is TGTGCCAGCAGCCTGGGGGTGTTAAGCTCCTACGAGCAGTACTTC. This chain connects TRBV7-2 to TRBJ2-7; perhaps D is TRBD1 or TRBD2 (5 bases each). V was clipped by 5 bases and J by 0 bases, with 14 bases between them. Germline CDR1 reads SGHTA; CDR2 reads FQGNSA. This CDR3 is built from 15 residues. The complete variable domain, with remaining parts taken from reference TRBV7-2 and TRBJ2-7, reads GAGVSQSPSNKVTEKGKDVELRCDPISGHTALYWYRQSLGQGLEFLIYFQGNSAPDKSGLPSDRFSAERTGGSVSTLTIQRTQQEDSAVYLCASSLGVLSSYEQYFGPGTRLTVT.

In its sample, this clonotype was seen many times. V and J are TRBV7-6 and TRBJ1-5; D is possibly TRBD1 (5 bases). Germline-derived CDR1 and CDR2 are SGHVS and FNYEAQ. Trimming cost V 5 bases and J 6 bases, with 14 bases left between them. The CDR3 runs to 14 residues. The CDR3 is CASSLGGAGQPQHF. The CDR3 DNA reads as TGTGCCAGCAGCCTAGGAGGGGCCGGTCAGCCCCAGCATTTT.

CDR3 protein: CATSDLTGQYNEQFF. CDR3 DNA: TGTGCCACCAGTGATTTAACGGGACAATACAATGAGCAGTTCTTC. The genes are TRBV24-1 and TRBJ2-1; a possible D gene is TRBD1 (6 bases). This CDR3 contains 15 residues. Trimming took off 1 base at V and 4 bases at J, with 10 bases between the two ends. CDR1 is KGHDR and CDR2 is SFDVKD in the germline V gene.

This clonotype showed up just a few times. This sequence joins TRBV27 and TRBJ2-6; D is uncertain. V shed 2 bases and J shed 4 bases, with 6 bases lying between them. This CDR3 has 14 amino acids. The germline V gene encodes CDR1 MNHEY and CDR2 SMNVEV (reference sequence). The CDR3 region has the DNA TGTGCCAGCAGTTTAAGGGTCGGGGCCAACGTCCTGACTTTC. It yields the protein CASSLRVGANVLTF.

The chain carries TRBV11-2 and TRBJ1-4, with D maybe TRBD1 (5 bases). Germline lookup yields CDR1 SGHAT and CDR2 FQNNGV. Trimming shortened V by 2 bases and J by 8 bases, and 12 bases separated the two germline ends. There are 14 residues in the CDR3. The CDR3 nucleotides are TGTGCCAGCAGCTTAACAGGAGGGGAAGAAAAACTGTTTTTT. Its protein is CASSLTGGEEKLFF.

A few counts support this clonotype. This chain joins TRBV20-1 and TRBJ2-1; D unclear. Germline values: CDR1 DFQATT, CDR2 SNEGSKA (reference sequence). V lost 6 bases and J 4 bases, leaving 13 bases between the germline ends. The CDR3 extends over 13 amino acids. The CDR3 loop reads CSARAGGYNEQFF. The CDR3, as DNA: TGCAGTGCCCGGGCAGGCGGATACAATGAGCAGTTCTTC.

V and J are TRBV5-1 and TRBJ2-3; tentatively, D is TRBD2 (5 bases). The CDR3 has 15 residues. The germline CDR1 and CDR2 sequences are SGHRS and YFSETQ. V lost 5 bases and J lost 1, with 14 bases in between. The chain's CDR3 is CASRAVELGTDTQYF. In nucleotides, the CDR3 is TGCGCCAGCAGAGCGGTGGAGTTGGGCACAGATACGCAGTATTTT.

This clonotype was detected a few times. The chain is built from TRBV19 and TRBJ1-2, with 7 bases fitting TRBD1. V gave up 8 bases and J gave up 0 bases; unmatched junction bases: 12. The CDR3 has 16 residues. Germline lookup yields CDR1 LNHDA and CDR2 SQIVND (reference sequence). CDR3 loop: CASGRVGQTTNYGYTF. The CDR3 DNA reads TGTGCCAGTGGACGTGTGGGACAGACGACTAACTATGGCTACACCTTC.

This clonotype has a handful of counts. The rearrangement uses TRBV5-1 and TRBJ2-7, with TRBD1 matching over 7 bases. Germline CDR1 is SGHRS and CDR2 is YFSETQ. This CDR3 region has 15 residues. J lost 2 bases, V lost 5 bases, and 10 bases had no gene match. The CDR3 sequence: CASRPGWDRAYEQYF. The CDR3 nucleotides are TGCGCCAGCAGACCGGGGTGGGACAGAGCCTACGAGCAGTACTTC.

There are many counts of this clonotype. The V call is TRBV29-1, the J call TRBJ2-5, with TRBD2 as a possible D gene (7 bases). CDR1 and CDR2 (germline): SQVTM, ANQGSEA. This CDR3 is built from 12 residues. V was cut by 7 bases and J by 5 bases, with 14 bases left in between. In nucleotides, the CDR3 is TGCAGCGCCCAAAGGGGGGGGGAGACCCAGTACTTC. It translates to CSAQRGGETQYF.

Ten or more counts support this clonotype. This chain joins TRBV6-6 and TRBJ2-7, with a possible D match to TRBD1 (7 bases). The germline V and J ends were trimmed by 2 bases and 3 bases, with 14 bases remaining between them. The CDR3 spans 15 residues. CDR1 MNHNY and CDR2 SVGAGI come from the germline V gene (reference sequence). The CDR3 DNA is TGTGCCAGCAGTTACCGACAGGGAGGAATCTACGAGCAGTACTTC. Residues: CASSYRQGGIYEQYF.

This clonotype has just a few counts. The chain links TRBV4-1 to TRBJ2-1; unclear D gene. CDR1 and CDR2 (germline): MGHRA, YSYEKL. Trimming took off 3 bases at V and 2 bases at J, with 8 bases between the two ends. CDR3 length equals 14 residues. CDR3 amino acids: CASSQPLTYNEQFF. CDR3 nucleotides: TGCGCCAGCAGCCAGCCTTTGACCTACAATGAGCAGTTCTTC.

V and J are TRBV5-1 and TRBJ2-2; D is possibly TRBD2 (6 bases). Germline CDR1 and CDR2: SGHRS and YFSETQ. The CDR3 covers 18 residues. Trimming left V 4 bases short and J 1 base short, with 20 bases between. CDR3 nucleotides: TGCGCCAGCAGCCAAATACCAACTAGCTGGGGGAACACCGGGGAGCTGTTTTTT. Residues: CASSQIPTSWGNTGELFF.

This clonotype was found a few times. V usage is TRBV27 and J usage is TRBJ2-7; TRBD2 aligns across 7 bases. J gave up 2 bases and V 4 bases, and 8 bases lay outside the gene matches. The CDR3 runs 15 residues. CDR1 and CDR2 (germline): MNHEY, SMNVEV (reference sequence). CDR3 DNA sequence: TGTGCCAGCAGTTCCTGGGGGGGTCGACCCTACGAGCAGTACTTC. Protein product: CASSSWGGRPYEQYF.

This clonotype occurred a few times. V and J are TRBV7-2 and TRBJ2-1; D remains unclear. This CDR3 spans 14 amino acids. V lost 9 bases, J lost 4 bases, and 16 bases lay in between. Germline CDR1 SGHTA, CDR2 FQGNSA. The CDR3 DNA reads TGTGCCAGAGAGCGTTTCGACCGTTACAATGAGCAGTTCTTC. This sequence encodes CARERFDRYNEQFF.

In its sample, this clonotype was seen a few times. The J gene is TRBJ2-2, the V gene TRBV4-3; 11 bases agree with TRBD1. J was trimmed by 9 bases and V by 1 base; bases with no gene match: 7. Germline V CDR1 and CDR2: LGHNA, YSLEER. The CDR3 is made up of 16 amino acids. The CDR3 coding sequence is TGCGCCAGCAGCCAAGTCACCGGGACAGGGGGACGGGAGCTGTTTTTT. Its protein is CASSQVTGTGGRELFF.

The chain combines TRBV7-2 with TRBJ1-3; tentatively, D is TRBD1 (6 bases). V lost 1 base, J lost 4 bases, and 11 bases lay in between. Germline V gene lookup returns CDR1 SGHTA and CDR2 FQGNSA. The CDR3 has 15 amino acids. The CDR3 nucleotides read TGTGCCAGCAGCTTAGAGGAGGGGGTCGGAAACACCATATATTTT. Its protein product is CASSLEEGVGNTIYF.

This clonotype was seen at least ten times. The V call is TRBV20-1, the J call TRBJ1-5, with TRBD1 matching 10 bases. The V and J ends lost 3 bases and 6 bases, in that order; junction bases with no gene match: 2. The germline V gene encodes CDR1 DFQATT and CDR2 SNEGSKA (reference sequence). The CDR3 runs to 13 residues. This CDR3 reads CSASGTGAQPQHF. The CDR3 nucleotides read TGCAGTGCTAGCGGGACAGGGGCTCAGCCCCAGCATTTT.

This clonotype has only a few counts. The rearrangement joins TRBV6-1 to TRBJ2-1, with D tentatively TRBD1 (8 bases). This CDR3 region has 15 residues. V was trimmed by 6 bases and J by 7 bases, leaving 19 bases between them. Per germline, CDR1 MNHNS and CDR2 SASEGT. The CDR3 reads CASRAGDRPVNEQFF. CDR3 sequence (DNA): TGTGCCAGCAGGGCGGGGGACAGGCCTGTGAATGAGCAGTTCTTC.

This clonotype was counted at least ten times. CDR3: CASSVGQDNSPLHF. The CDR3 region has the DNA TGTGCCAGCAGCGTAGGACAAGATAATTCACCCCTCCACTTT. The rearrangement joins TRBV9 to TRBJ1-6; D call uncertain. Germline V lookup: CDR1 SGDLS, CDR2 YYNGEE. V dropped 0 bases and J dropped 5 bases, with 6 bases sitting between them. The CDR3 contains 14 residues.

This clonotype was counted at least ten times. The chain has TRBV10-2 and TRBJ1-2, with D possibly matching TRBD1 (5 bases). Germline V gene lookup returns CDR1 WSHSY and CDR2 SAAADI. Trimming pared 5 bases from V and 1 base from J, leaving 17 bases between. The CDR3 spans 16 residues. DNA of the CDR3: TGCGCCAGCAGTCCAAACTTCGGGGGATATAACTATGGCTACACCTTC. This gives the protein CASSPNFGGYNYGYTF.

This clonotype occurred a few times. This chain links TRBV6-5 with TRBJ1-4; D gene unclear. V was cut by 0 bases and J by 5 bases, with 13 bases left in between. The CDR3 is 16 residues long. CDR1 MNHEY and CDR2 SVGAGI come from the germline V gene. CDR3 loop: CASSYSVGLGNEKLFF. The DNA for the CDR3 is TGTGCCAGCAGTTACTCAGTGGGCTTGGGGAATGAAAAACTGTTTTTT.

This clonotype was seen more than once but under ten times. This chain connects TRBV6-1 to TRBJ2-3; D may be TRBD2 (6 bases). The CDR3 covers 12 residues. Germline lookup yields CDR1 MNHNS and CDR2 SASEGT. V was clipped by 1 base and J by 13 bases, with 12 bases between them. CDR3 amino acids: CASSEVGLLKYF. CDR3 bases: TGTGCCAGCAGTGAAGTGGGACTCCTGAAGTATTTT.

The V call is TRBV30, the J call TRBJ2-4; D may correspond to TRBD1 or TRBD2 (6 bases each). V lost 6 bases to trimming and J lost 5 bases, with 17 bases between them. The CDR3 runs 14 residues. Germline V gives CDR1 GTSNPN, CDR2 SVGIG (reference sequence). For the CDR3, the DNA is TGTGCCTGCCCCCCCGGGGGCGGACAAAACATTCAGTACTTC. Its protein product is CACPPGGGQNIQYF.

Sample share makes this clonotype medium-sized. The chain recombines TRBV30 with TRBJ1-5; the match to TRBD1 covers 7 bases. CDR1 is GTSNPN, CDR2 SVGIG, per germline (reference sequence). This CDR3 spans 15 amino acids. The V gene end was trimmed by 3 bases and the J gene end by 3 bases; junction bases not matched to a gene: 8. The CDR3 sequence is CAWSRIGTANQPQHF. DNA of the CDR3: TGTGCCTGGAGCCGAATCGGGACAGCCAATCAGCCCCAGCATTTT.

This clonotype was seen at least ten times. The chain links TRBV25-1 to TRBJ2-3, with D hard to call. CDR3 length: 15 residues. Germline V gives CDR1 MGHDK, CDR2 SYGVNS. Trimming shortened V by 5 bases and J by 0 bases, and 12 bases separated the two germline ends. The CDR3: CASSKRAASTDTQYF. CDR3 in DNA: TGTGCCAGCAGTAAAAGGGCAGCAAGCACAGATACGCAGTATTTT.

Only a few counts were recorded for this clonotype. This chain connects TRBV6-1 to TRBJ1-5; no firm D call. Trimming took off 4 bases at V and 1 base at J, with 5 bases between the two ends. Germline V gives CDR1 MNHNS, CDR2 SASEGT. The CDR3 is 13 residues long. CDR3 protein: CASSAASNQPQHF. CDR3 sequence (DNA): TGTGCCAGCAGTGCGGCCAGCAATCAGCCCCAGCATTTT.

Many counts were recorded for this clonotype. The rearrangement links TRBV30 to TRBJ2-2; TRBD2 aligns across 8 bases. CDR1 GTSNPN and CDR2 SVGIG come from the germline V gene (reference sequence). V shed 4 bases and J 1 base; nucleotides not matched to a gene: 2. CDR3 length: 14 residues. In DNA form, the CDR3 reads TGTGCCTGGAATAGCGGGAAGAACACCGGGGAGCTGTTTTTT. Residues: CAWNSGKNTGELFF.

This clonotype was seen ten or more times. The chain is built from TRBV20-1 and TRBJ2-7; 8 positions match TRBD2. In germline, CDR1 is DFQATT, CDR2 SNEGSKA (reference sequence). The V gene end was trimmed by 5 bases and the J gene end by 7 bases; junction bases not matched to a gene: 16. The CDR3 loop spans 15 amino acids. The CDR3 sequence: CSAYTTSGPVGEQYF. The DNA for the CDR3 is TGCAGTGCTTATACTACTAGCGGACCGGTGGGGGAGCAGTACTTC.